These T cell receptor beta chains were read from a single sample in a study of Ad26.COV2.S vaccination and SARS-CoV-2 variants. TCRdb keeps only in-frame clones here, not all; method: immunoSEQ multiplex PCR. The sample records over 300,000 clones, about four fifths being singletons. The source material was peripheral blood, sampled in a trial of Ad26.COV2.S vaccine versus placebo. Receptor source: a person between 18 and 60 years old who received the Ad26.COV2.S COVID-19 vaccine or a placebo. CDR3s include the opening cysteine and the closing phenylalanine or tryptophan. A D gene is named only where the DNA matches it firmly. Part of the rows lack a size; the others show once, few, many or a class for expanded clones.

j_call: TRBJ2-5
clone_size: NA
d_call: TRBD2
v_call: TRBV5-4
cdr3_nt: TGTGCCAGCAGCTTGGCCGGGGGGGAGACCCAGTACTTC
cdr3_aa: CASSLAGGETQYF

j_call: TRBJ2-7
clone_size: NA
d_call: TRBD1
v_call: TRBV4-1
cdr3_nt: TGCGCCAGCAGCCCTTACCCCCGGACAGGGAGAGGGGAGCAGTACTTC
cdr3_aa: CASSPYPRTGRGEQYF

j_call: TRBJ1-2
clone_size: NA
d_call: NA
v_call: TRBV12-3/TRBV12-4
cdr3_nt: TGTGCCAGCAATTTCGGGGGGGACTATGGCTACACCTTC
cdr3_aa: CASNFGGDYGYTF

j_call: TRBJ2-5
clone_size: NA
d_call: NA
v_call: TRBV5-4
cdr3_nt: TGTGCCAGCAGCTTGGGATGGAAAGAGACCCAGTACTTC
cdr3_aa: CASSLGWKETQYF

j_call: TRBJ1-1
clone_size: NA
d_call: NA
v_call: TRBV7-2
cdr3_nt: TGTGCCAGCAGCTCCCCTCCCGACATAAAAGCTTTCTTT
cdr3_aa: CASSSPPDIKAFF

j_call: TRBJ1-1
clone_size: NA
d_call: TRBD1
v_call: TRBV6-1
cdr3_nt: TGTGCCAGCAGTGCCCCAACAGGGGGCTTGAACACTGAAGCTTTCTTT
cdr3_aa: CASSAPTGGLNTEAFF

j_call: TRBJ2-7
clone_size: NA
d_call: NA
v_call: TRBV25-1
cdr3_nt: TGTGCCAGCAGGAAACCACCGGATTACCCCTCCTACGAGCAGTACTTC
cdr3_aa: CASRKPPDYPSYEQYF

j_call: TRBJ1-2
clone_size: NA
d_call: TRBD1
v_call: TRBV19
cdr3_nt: TGTGCCAGTAGTATCCCGACAGGGAATGGCTACACCTTC
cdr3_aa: CASSIPTGNGYTF

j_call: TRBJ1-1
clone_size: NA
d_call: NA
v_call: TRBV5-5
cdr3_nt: TGTGCCAGCAGCTTTGCCTATAACACTGAAGCTTTCTTT
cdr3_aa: CASSFAYNTEAFF

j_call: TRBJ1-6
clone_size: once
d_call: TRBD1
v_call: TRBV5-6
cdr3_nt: TGTGCCAGCAGCACGACAGGGACGGACTCCTATAATTCACCCCTCCACTTT
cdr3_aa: CASSTTGTDSYNSPLHF

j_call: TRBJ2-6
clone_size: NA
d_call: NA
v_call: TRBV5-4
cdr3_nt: TGTGCCAGCAGCTCGAGCTCTGGGGCCAACGTCCTGACTTTC
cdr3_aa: CASSSSSGANVLTF

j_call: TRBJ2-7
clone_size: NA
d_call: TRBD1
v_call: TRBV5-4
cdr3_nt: TGTGCCAGCAGCCCCGACGGGACAGGGTACTACGAGCAGTACTTC
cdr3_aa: CASSPDGTGYYEQYF

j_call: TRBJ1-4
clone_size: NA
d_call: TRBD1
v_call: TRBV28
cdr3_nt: TGTGCCAGCAGGAAACAGGACAGGGGAGGGGAAAAACTGTTTTTT
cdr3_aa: CASRKQDRGGEKLFF

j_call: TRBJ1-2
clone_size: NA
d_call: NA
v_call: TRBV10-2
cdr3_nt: TGCGCCAGCAGCCTAGGACAGATCTATGGCTACACCTTC
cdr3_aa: CASSLGQIYGYTF

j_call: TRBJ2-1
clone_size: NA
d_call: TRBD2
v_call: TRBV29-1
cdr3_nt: TGCAGCGTTGAACTAGCGGGAGGCTCCTACAATGAGCAGTTCTTC
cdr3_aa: CSVELAGGSYNEQFF

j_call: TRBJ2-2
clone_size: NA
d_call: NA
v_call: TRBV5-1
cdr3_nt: TGCGCCAGCAACCTAGCCACGACGAACACCGGGGAGCTGTTTTTT
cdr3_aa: CASNLATTNTGELFF

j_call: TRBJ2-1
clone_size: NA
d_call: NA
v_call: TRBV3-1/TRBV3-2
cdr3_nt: TGTGCCAGCAGCCAAGTAAAGGGGTATGAGCAGTTCTTC
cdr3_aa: CASSQVKGYEQFF

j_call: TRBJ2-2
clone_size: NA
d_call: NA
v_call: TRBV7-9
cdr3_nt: TGTGCCAGCAGCTTCGGCCCGAACACCGGGGAGCTGTTTTTT
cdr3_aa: CASSFGPNTGELFF

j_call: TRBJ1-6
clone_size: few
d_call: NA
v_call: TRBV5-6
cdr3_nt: TGTGCCAGCAGCTTACTAGGTTCACCCCTCCACTTT
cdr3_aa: CASSLLGSPLHF

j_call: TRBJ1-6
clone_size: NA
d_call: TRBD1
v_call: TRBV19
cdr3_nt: TGTGCCAGTAGTATGTCCGGGACAGGGGTTTATTCACCCCTCCACTTT
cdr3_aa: CASSMSGTGVYSPLHF

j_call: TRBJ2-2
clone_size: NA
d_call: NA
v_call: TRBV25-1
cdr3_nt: TGTGCCAGCAGTAGGAGAGGGGCGCGAACCGGGGAGCTGTTTTTT
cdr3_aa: CASSRRGARTGELFF

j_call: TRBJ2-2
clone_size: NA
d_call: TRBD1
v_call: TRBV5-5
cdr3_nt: TGTGCCAGCAGCCTTACAGGGGGCGCGATGTCCGGGGAGCTGTTTTTT
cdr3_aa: CASSLTGGAMSGELFF

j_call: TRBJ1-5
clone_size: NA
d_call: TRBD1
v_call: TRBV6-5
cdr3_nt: TGTGCCAGCAGCCGGGACAGGGGCCGGCAGCCCCAGCATTTT
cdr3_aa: CASSRDRGRQPQHF

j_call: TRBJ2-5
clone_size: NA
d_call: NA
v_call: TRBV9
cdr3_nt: TGTGCCAGCAGCCCCCGCGTGGGGGAGACCCAGTACTTC
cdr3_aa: CASSPRVGETQYF

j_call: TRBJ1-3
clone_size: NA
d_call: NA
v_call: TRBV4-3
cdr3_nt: TGCGCCAGCAGCCAAGATAGGGGGGCGGGTGGAAACACCATATATTTT
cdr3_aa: CASSQDRGAGGNTIYF

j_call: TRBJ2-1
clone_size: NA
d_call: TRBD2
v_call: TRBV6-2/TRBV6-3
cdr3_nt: TGTGCCAGCAGTCCCTCGGCAGCGGGAGCCCACAATGAGCAGTTCTTC
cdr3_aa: CASSPSAAGAHNEQFF

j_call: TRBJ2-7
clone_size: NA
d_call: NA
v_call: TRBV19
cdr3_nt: TGTGCCAGTCGGGGGGCCCGGGGTGAGCAGTACTTC
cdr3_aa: CASRGARGEQYF

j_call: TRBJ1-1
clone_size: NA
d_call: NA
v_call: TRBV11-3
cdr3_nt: TGTGCCAGCAGCTCCTACACTGAAGCTTTCTTT
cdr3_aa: CASSSYTEAFF

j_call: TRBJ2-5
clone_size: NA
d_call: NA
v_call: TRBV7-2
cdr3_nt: TGTGCCAGCAGCTACGGGTTGGCCCAAGAGACCCAGTACTTC
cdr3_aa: CASSYGLAQETQYF

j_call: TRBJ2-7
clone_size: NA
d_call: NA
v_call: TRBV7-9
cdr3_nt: TGTGCCAGCAGCCTCGGACTGTCTCTCGGGGACGAGCAGTACTTC
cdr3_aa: CASSLGLSLGDEQYF

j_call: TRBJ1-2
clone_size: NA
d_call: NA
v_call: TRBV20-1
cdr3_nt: TGCAGTGCTAGTCCTACAGGGAACTATGGCTACACCTTC
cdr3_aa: CSASPTGNYGYTF

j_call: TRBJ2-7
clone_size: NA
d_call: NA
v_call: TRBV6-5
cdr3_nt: TGTGCCAGCAGGGACTCGGGGGAGGAGCAGTACTTC
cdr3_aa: CASRDSGEEQYF

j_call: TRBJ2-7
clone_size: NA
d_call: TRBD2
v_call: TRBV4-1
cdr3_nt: TGCGCCAGCAGCCAAGATCCACTAGCGGTTACCTACGAGCAGTACTTC
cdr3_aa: CASSQDPLAVTYEQYF

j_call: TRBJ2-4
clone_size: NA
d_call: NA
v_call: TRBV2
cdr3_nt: TGTGCCAGCAGTGAATCCCCTCCATTTTCTCTTGCCAAAAACATTCAGTACTTC
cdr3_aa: CASSESPPFSLAKNIQYF

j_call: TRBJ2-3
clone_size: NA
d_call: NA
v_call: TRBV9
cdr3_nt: TGTGCCAGCAGCGTAGCTTCAGGGGCAGATACGCAGTATTTT
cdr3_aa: CASSVASGADTQYF

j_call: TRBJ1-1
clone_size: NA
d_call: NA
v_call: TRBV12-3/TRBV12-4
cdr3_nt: TGTGCCAGCAGTTTCTCAGGAACTGAAGCTTTCTTT
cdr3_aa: CASSFSGTEAFF

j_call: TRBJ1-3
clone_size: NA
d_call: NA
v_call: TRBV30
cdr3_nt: TGTGCCTGGAGTGGCGGGGCCTCAAGAGTCAGAAACACCATATATTTT
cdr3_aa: CAWSGGASRVRNTIYF

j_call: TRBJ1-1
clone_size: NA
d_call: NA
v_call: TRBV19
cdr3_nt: TGTGCCAGTACGCCCCGAATCTTGAACACTGAAGCTTTCTTT
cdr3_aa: CASTPRILNTEAFF

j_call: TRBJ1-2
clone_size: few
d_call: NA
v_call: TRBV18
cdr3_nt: TGTGCCAGCTCACCCACATCGGTATGGGCGGATGGCTACACCTTC
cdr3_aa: CASSPTSVWADGYTF